The source of this T cell receptor beta chain is a study of T-cell memory formation after mild COVID-19. Study-level background: For the most part, TCR clusters were specific to one donor. General study points: Unconfirmed was the SARS-CoV-2 specificity of second-wave clones that peaked on day 37.

MiXCR, applied by TCRdb to the 5' RACE reads, yields one record per CDR3 protein. Of 550,000 to 700,000 distinct CDR3 sequences listed, roughly 17% are singletons. From germline, CDR1 is LNHDA and CDR2 SQIVND (reference sequence). This CDR3 comprises 15 residues. Trimming cost V 7 bases and J 8 bases, with 18 bases left between them. A word on this clonotype: Its cognate antigen is unknown.

Sequencing was done on a sample of PBMCs or a T cell subset sorted from them (not recorded which). This clonotype was obtained from an adult woman who had mild COVID-19 (a few samples of this study predate the infection). Cell type and time point are not known. J is TRBJ1-6 and V is TRBV19; weak D call: TRBD1 (5 bases). Written as DNA, the CDR3 is TGTGCCAGTACCGGTCCCGCAGGGTTATATTCACCCCTCCACTTT. Its translation: CASTGPAGLYSPLHF.